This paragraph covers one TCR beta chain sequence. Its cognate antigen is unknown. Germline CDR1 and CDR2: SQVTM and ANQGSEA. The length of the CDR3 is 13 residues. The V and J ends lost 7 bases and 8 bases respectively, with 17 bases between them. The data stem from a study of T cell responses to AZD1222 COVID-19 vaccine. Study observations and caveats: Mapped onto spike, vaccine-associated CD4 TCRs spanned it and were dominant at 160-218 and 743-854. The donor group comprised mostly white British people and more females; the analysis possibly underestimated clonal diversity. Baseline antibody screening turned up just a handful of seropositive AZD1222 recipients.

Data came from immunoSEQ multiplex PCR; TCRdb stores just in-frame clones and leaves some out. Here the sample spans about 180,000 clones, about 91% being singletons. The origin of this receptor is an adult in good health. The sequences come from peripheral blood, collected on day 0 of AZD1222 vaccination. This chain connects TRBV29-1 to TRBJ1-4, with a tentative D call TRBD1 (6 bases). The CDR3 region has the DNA TGCAGCGCCGATACAGGGATCCGCGAAAAACTGTTTTTT. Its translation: CSADTGIREKLFF.